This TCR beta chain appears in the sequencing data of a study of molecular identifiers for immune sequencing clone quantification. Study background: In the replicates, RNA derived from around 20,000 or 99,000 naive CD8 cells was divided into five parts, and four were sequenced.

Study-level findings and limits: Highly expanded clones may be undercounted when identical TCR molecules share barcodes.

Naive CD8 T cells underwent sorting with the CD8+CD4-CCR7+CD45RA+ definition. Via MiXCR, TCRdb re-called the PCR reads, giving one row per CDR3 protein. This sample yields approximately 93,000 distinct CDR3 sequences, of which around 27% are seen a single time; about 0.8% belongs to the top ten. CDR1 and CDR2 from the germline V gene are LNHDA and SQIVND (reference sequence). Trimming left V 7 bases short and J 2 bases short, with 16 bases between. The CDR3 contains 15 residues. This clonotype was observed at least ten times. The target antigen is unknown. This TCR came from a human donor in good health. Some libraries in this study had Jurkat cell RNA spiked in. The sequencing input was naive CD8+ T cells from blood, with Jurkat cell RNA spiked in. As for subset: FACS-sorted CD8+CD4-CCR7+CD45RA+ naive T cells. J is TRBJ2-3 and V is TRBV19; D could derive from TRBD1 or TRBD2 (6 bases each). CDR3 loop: CASNLVGGYTDTQYF. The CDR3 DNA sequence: TGTGCCAGTAACCTGGTAGGGGGGTACACAGATACGCAGTATTTT. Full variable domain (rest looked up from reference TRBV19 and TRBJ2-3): DGGITQSPKYLFRKEGQNVTLSCEQNLNHDAMYWYRQDPGQGLRLIYYSQIVNDFQKGDIAEGYSVSREKKESFPLTVTSAQKNPTAFYLCASNLVGGYTDTQYFGPGTRLTVL.